The 17 T cell receptor beta chains in this list originate from one sample, sequenced in a study of T-cell reconstitution after alpha-beta-depleted transplantation in children. Construction of the TCRbeta library involved unique molecular identifiers. TCRdb passed the PCR reads through MiXCR, listing each CDR3 protein once. Of about 260,000 distinct CDR3 sequences detected, roughly 8.2% appear once; the ten largest clones hold approximately 6%. The starting material was PBMCs, mostly from graft donor cells, obtained 180 days after TCRalphabeta/CD19-depleted stem cell transplant. Receptor source: a male patient younger than 18 who had a stem cell transplant for acute lymphoblastic leukemia, so the T cells may come from the graft donor.

In its sample, this clonotype was seen many times. J is TRBJ2-1 and V is TRBV5-1; 10 positions match TRBD2. Losses at the gene ends were 4 bases for V and 1 base for J; bases not matched to a gene: 2. Per germline, CDR1 SGHRS and CDR2 YFSETQ. CDR3 length: 15 residues. CDR3 sequence reads: CASSQLAGSYNEQFF. The CDR3, as DNA: TGCGCCAGCAGCCAACTAGCGGGGTCCTACAATGAGCAGTTCTTC.

Comments on this clonotype: A clone one base away is much larger, so this may be a read error. The J gene is TRBJ2-1, the V gene TRBV9; 12 nucleotides align to TRBD2. This CDR3 comprises 16 residues. CDR1 and CDR2 from the germline V gene are SGDLS and YYNGEE. CDR3 residues: CACSPTSGRPYNEQFF. CDR3 coding DNA: TGTGCCTGCAGCCCTACTAGCGGGAGGCCCTACAATGAGCAGTTCTTC.

The CDR3 sequence is CACSRRSGTRSSYEQYF. DNA of the CDR3: TGTGCCTGCTCCCGACGAAGCGGAACTCGTAGCTCCTACGAGCAGTACTTC. The chain combines TRBV3-1 with TRBJ2-7, with D maybe TRBD2 (5 bases). Germline CDR1 and CDR2: LGHDT and YNNKEL (reference sequence). This CDR3 region has 17 residues. V was clipped by 11 bases and J by 0 bases, with 26 bases between them.

There are many counts of this clonotype. This chain uses TRBV9 with TRBJ1-1, with 7 bases fitting TRBD1. The length of the CDR3 is 14 residues. V was pared by 3 bases and J by 0 bases, with 2 bases of the junction left unmatched. Germline values: CDR1 SGDLS, CDR2 YYNGEE. This chain's CDR3 is CASSAGQLNTEAFF. The CDR3, as DNA: TGTGCCAGCAGCGCGGGACAGCTGAACACTGAAGCTTTCTTT.

With regard to this clonotype: Possible read error: a much larger clone is one base away. No conserved phenylalanine or tryptophan is present at the end of the CDR3, so a read error is the likely explanation. The chain recombines TRBV7-2 with TRBJ1-2; the match to TRBD1 covers 10 bases. The CDR3 spans 15 residues. The germline CDR1 and CDR2 sequences are SGHTA and FQGNSA. V dropped 4 bases and J dropped 4; count of bases not matched to a gene: 6. CDR3 nucleotides: TGTGCCAGCAGCTCAGCCGGGACAGGGGTCTATGGCTACACCTCC. Amino acids: CASSSAGTGVYGYTS.

V and J are TRBV28 and TRBJ2-3, with 8 nucleotides matching TRBD2. Germline V gives CDR1 MDHEN, CDR2 SYDVKM. The junction had 8 bases not matched to a gene; V was cut back by 3 bases and J by 6 bases. The CDR3 is 15 residues long. CDR3 in amino acids: CASSFLAGQMDTQYF. The CDR3 region has the DNA TGTGCCAGCAGTTTTCTAGCGGGTCAAATGGATACGCAGTATTTT.

This clonotype came up many times. This chain uses TRBV11-3 with TRBJ2-2, with unresolved D. CDR1 and CDR2 (germline): SGHNT, YENEEA. V was cut by 3 bases and J by 5 bases, with 10 bases left in between. This CDR3 contains 14 residues. CDR3 in amino acids: CASSLGFLTGELFF. The CDR3 DNA reads as TGTGCCAGCAGCTTGGGATTCCTTACCGGGGAGCTGTTTTTT.

In this sample, this clonotype turned up many times. The V gene is TRBV5-1, the J gene TRBJ2-4, with TRBD2 matching 12 bases. The length of the CDR3 is 16 residues. Trimming removed 3 bases from V and 1 base from J; junction bases left unmatched: 2. The V gene's germline CDR1 is SGHRS and CDR2 YFSETQ. The CDR3 sequence: CASSSSGGAAKNIQYF. DNA of the CDR3: TGCGCCAGCAGCTCTAGCGGGGGGGCCGCCAAAAACATTCAGTACTTC.

In its sample, this clonotype was seen many times. This chain connects TRBV28 to TRBJ1-5; tentatively, D is TRBD1 (5 bases). The CDR3 is 13 residues long. Germline lookup yields CDR1 MDHEN and CDR2 SYDVKM. V lost 6 bases and J lost 4, with 10 bases in between. CDR3 DNA: TGTGCCAGCAGCTCAGGGTTTAATCAGCCCCAGCATTTT. It encodes CASSSGFNQPQHF.

In this sample, this clonotype turned up many times. The chain links TRBV5-1 to TRBJ2-5, with unresolved D. This CDR3 spans 13 amino acids. V lost 0 bases and J 6 bases, leaving 9 bases between the germline ends. Germline CDR1 and CDR2: SGHRS and YFSETQ. The CDR3 coding sequence is TGCGCCAGCAGCTTGGCCGCGAGGAAGACCCAGTACTTC. Translated: CASSLAARKTQYF.

As regards this clonotype: This could be a read error, since a much larger clone is one nucleotide away. V usage is TRBV5-1 and J usage is TRBJ2-7, with 7 bases that match TRBD1. Germline V lookup: CDR1 SGHRS, CDR2 YFSETQ. This CDR3 has 17 residues. The CDR3 sequence: CASSLRGQQRGIYEEYF. CDR3 nucleotide sequence: TGCGCCAGCAGCTTGCGGGGACAGCAAAGAGGAATCTACGAGGAGTACTTC.

This clonotype was observed at least ten times. This chain connects TRBV12-3 or TRBV12-4 to TRBJ2-7; D possibly matches TRBD1 or TRBD2 (5 bases each). CDR3 size: 12 residues. V was pared by 3 bases and J by 7 bases, with 10 bases between. CDR3 sequence: CASSLPEGEQYF. CDR3 nucleotides: TGTGCCAGCAGTTTGCCCGAGGGGGAGCAGTACTTC.

This clonotype has at least ten counts. This chain connects TRBV25-1 to TRBJ2-2; D might be TRBD1 (5 bases). Between the trimmed V and J ends, which lost 5 bases and 7 bases, there was a span of 14 bases. The V gene's germline CDR1 is MGHDK and CDR2 SYGVNS. This CDR3 contains 14 residues. The CDR3: CASSPQGPYGELFF. CDR3 nucleotides: TGTGCCAGCAGTCCCCAGGGCCCTTACGGGGAGCTGTTTTTT.

This clonotype showed up many times. The genes are TRBV20-1 and TRBJ1-5, with a weak D call TRBD1 (6 bases). V lost 1 base and J lost 7, with 14 bases in between. The CDR3 is made up of 14 amino acids. The germline CDR1 and CDR2 sequences are DFQATT and SNEGSKA (reference sequence). CDR3 DNA sequence: TGCAGTGCTAGAGTAGTTGCAGGGGACCAGCCCCAGCATTTT. This sequence encodes CSARVVAGDQPQHF.

This clonotype was seen many times. The V gene is TRBV6-4, the J gene TRBJ2-7, with D hard to call. Germline values: CDR1 MRHNA, CDR2 SNTAGT. CDR3 length equals 11 residues. Trimming removed 4 bases from V and 5 bases from J, with 6 bases in between. The CDR3 DNA is TGTGCCAGCAGTGTTTTCGACGAGCAGTACTTC. This encodes CASSVFDEQYF.

The sample holds many counts of this clonotype. This chain uses TRBV11-2 with TRBJ2-1; TRBD2 agrees at 8 bases. CDR3 size: 15 residues. The germline V gene encodes CDR1 SGHAT and CDR2 FQNNGV. Trimming at V came to 2 bases and at J to 5 bases, leaving 5 bases not matched to a gene. CDR3 nucleotide sequence: TGTGCCAGCAGCTTAAGGGTAGCGGGGAACAATGAGCAGTTCTTC. Its protein is CASSLRVAGNNEQFF.

The table lists this clonotype with many counts. The genes are TRBV3-1 and TRBJ2-1; 9 bases are shared with TRBD2. The CDR3 loop spans 15 amino acids. The germline CDR1 and CDR2 sequences are LGHDT and YNNKEL (reference sequence). V shed 8 bases and J 2 bases; nucleotides not matched to a gene: 7. Written as DNA, the CDR3 is TGTGCCAGCGGTAGCGGGAGATTGGCCTACAATGAGCAGTTCTTC. It codes for CASGSGRLAYNEQFF.